The 15 T cell receptor beta chains in this list originate from one sample, sequenced in a study of regulatory T cells in long-lasting Graves disease. Time point given: newly diagnosed GD, antithyroid drugs for less than 3 months. Scientists built the TCR library using RNA that was extracted from PBMCs. Building the TCR beta libraries relied on iRepertoire HTBI primers, and CDR3 regions underwent Arm-PCR. One entry per CDR3 protein, called by TCRdb with MiXCR from the multiplex PCR reads. The profile covers about 520,000 distinct CDR3 sequences, with about 12% appearing a single time and 8% to 10% taken by the ten largest. This sample was also put to use in a study of T cells in Graves' hyperthyroidism and ophthalmopathy.

The sequenced sample was peripheral blood mononuclear cells (PBMCs), obtained at new diagnosis, from a patient treated with antithyroid drugs. The receptors were sampled from a woman aged 25-40 years with Graves disease.

With regard to this clonotype: Mismatch with germline at one junction end may stem from a read error. The CDR3: CASSYPGLAGGPGTGGLFF. The DNA for the CDR3 is TGTGCCAGCAGCTATCCGGGACTAGCGGGAGGGCCGGGCACCGGGGGGCTGTTTTTT. The rearrangement joins TRBV7-2 to TRBJ2-2, with 16 nucleotides matching TRBD2. The CDR3 contains 19 residues. In germline, CDR1 is SGHTA, CDR2 FQGNSA.

In this sample, this clonotype turned up many times. This chain uses TRBV11-2 with TRBJ2-7, with no clear D. The germline V gene encodes CDR1 SGHAT and CDR2 FQNNGV. Between the trimmed V and J ends, which lost 0 bases and 3 bases, there was a span of 6 bases. The CDR3 loop spans 13 amino acids. The CDR3 is CASSLEQDYEQYF. The CDR3 nucleotides are TGTGCCAGCAGCTTAGAGCAAGACTACGAGCAGTACTTC.

This clonotype was counted at least ten times. The V gene is TRBV7-2, the J gene TRBJ1-1, with TRBD1 matching over 9 bases. Germline V gives CDR1 SGHTA, CDR2 FQGNSA. J was trimmed by 1 base and V by 5 bases; bases with no gene match: 5. This CDR3 has 15 amino acids. The CDR3 sequence is CASSIRQGGNTEAFF. CDR3 nucleotide sequence: TGTGCCAGCAGCATACGACAGGGGGGGAACACTGAAGCTTTCTTT.

In this sample, this clonotype turned up many times. This chain connects TRBV6-5 to TRBJ2-1, with D unclear. The CDR3 spans 14 residues. Trimming removed 0 bases at V and 5 bases at J, with 8 bases between. Germline V gene data show CDR1 as MNHEY and CDR2 as SVGAGI. The CDR3 DNA is TGTGCCAGCAGTTACTCGGGAAGGAACAATGAGCAGTTCTTC. The encoded protein is CASSYSGRNNEQFF.

This clonotype was counted ten times or more. The V gene is TRBV5-8, the J gene TRBJ1-4; 7 bases align to TRBD1. Trimming removed 4 bases from V and 0 bases from J; junction bases left unmatched: 6. The CDR3 has 16 residues. Per the germline V gene, CDR1 is SGHTS and CDR2 is YDEGEE. DNA for the CDR3: TGTGCCAGCAGCCCGGGACAGAGTCCAACTAATGAAAAACTGTTTTTT. This encodes CASSPGQSPTNEKLFF.

This clonotype was detected ten times or more. The V gene is TRBV2, the J gene TRBJ1-4, with D perhaps matching TRBD1 (6 bases). The germline V gene encodes CDR1 SNHLY and CDR2 FYNNEI. V gave up 10 bases and J gave up 8 bases, with 14 bases separating them. The CDR3 totals 12 residues. Written as DNA, the CDR3 is TGTGCCACCCGACAGGTTAGGGAAAAACTGTTTTTT. This encodes CATRQVREKLFF.

The chain couples TRBV6-1 to TRBJ1-6, with D maybe TRBD1 (5 bases). V lost 6 bases and J lost 10, with 13 bases in between. The CDR3 extends over 13 amino acids. Germline-derived CDR1 and CDR2 are MNHNS and SASEGT. The CDR3, as DNA: TGTGCCAGCAGGGGGCTGAGAGAGTCACCCCTCCACTTT. The encoded protein is CASRGLRESPLHF.

The chain uses TRBV15 and TRBJ2-3, with D perhaps matching TRBD1 or TRBD2 (5 bases each). Germline V gives CDR1 LNHNV, CDR2 YYDKDF (reference sequence). The ends were cut back, 0 bases at V and 5 bases at J, with 9 bases in the middle. The CDR3 is 14 residues long. CDR3 in amino acids: CATSRDGTKDTQYF. DNA of the CDR3: TGTGCCACCAGCAGAGACGGGACCAAAGATACGCAGTATTTT.

This sequence joins TRBV7-2 and TRBJ1-4; the match to TRBD1 covers 8 bases. Germline lookup yields CDR1 SGHTA and CDR2 FQGNSA. This CDR3 has 15 amino acids. Trimming removed 5 bases from V and 6 bases from J; junction bases left unmatched: 8. CDR3 loop: CASSPRTGFYEKLFF. The CDR3 nucleotides are TGTGCCAGCAGCCCGCGGACAGGGTTTTATGAAAAACTGTTTTTT.

This clonotype was counted ten times or more. This sequence joins TRBV19 and TRBJ1-2; 12 bases align to TRBD1. The CDR3 length is 16 residues. Germline V CDR1 and CDR2: LNHDA, SQIVND (reference sequence). Trimming cost V 0 bases and J 7 bases; bases outside gene matches: 6. The CDR3 spells CASSIDAGQGAFGYTF. The DNA for the CDR3 is TGTGCCAGTAGTATAGACGCGGGACAGGGGGCTTTTGGCTACACCTTC.

In this sample, this clonotype turned up many times. V gene TRBV2 combines with J gene TRBJ2-1; 9 nucleotides match TRBD2. The CDR3 is 16 amino acids. Per the germline V gene, CDR1 is SNHLY and CDR2 is FYNNEI. The V and J ends lost 6 bases and 4 bases, in that order; junction bases with no gene match: 10. The CDR3 DNA follows: TGTGCCAGCAGGGGACTAGCCAAACCTAGTTACAATGAGCAGTTCTTC. It is translated as CASRGLAKPSYNEQFF. The variable domain in full, completed from reference TRBV2 and TRBJ2-1, reads EPEVTQTPSHQVTQMGQEVILRCVPISNHLYFYWYRQILGQKVEFLVSFYNNEISEKSEIFDDQFSVERPDGSNFTLKIRSTKLEDSAMYFCASRGLAKPSYNEQFFGPGTRLTVL.

The table lists this clonotype with many counts. The chain is built from TRBV20-1 and TRBJ2-2, with D tentatively TRBD1 (5 bases). The CDR3 is 13 residues long. Trimming shortened V by 5 bases and J by 5 bases, and 12 bases separated the two germline ends. Per the germline V gene, CDR1 is DFQATT and CDR2 is SNEGSKA (reference sequence). The CDR3 reads CSASRVRTGELFF. DNA for the CDR3: TGCAGTGCTTCCAGGGTTAGGACCGGGGAGCTGTTTTTT.

This clonotype was observed a handful of times. The V call is TRBV7-9, the J call TRBJ2-1, with D perhaps TRBD1 (5 bases). In germline, CDR1 is SEHNR, CDR2 FQNEAQ (reference sequence). V was pared by 2 bases and J by 15 bases, with 17 bases between. This CDR3 contains 13 residues. The CDR3 nucleotides read TGTGCCAGCAGCTTATCCGAACGGATTAGGGGGTTCTTC. Protein product: CASSLSERIRGFF.

This clonotype was observed at least ten times. The gene calls are TRBV28 and TRBJ2-7, with 10 bases lining up with TRBD1. CDR3 length equals 15 residues. After removal of 7 bases from V and 4 bases from J, the junction contained 10 bases not matched to a gene. Per germline, CDR1 MDHEN and CDR2 SYDVKM. This chain's CDR3 is CASTFPGTGVYEQYF. In DNA, the CDR3 is TGTGCCAGCACATTCCCCGGGACAGGGGTTTACGAGCAGTACTTC.

This clonotype appeared many times. The J gene is TRBJ1-5, the V gene TRBV2; the D gene is possibly TRBD1 (5 bases). The CDR3 covers 13 residues. Looked up from germline, CDR1 is SNHLY and CDR2 is FYNNEI. V dropped 6 bases and J dropped 8 bases, with 14 bases sitting between them. Written as DNA, the CDR3 is TGTGCCAGCAGGCGACAGCGGGAAGAGCCCCAGCATTTT. The encoded protein is CASRRQREEPQHF.